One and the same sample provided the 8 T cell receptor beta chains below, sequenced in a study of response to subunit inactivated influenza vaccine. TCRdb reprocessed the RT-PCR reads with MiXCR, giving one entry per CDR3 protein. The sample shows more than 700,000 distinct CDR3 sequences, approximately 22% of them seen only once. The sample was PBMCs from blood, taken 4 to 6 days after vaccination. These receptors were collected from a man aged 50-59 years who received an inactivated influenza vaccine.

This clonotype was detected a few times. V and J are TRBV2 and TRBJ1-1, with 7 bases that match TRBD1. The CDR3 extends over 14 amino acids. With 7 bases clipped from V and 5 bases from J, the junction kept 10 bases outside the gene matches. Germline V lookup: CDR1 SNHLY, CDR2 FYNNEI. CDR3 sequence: CASIFPGGETEAFF. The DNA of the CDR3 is TGTGCCAGCATCTTCCCAGGGGGGGAGACTGAAGCTTTCTTT.

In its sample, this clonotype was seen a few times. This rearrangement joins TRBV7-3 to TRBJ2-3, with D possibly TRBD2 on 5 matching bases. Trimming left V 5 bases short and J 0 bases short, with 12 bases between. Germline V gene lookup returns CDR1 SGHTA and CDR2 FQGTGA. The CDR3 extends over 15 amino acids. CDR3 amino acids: CASSQTGGSTDTQYF. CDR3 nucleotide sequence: TGTGCCAGCAGCCAAACTGGCGGGAGCACAGATACGCAGTATTTT.

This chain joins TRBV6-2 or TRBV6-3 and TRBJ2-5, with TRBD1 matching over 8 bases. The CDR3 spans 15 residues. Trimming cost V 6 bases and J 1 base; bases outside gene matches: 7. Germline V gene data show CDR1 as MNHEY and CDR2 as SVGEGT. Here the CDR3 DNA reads TGTGCCAGCAGCTCCGGACAGGGCTTCCAAGAGACCCAGTACTTC. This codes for CASSSGQGFQETQYF.

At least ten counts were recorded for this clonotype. CDR3 bases: TGTGCCAGCAGGACCGGGGGTGGAGGCTACACCTTC. This translates into CASRTGGGGYTF. The rearrangement joins TRBV5-6 to TRBJ1-2; D is perhaps TRBD1 (5 bases). V was cut by 5 bases and J by 8 bases, with 13 bases left in between. Germline V gene lookup returns CDR1 SGHDT and CDR2 YYEEEE. The CDR3 covers 12 residues. Complete variable domain (other parts from reference TRBV5-6 and TRBJ1-2): DAGVTQSPTHLIKTRGQQVTLRCSPKSGHDTVSWYQQALGQGPQFIFQYYEEEERQRGNFPDRFSGHQFPNYSSELNVNALLLGDSALYLCASRTGGGGYTFGSGTRLTVV.

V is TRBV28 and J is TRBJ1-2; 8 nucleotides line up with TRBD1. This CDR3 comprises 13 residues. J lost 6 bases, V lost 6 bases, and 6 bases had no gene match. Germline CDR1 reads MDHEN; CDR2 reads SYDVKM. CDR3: CASSQDRGNGYTF. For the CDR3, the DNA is TGTGCCAGCAGCCAAGACAGGGGCAATGGCTACACCTTC.

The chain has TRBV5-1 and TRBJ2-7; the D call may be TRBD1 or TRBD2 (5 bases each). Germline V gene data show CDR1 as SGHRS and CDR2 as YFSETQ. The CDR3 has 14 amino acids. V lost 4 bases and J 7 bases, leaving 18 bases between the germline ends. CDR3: CASSPGTGLFEQYF. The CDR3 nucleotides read TGCGCCAGCAGCCCCGGGACCGGACTTTTTGAGCAGTACTTC.

CDR3 sequence: CSASRGYLYEQYF. Written as DNA, the CDR3 is TGCAGTGCTAGTCGAGGCTACCTCTACGAGCAGTACTTC. This chain uses TRBV20-1 with TRBJ2-7; D is unresolved. With 3 bases removed from V and 3 bases from J, the gap between germline ends came to 12 bases. Germline lookup yields CDR1 DFQATT and CDR2 SNEGSKA (reference sequence). The CDR3 runs to 13 residues.

The CDR3 protein is CASSYPTDTLEKLFF. The CDR3 nucleotides are TGTGCCAGCAGTTATCCGACAGACACTCTTGAAAAACTGTTTTTT. The V call is TRBV28, the J call TRBJ1-4; TRBD1 might be the D (5 bases). The CDR3 runs 15 residues. V shed 4 bases and J shed 7 bases, with 16 bases lying between them. Germline CDR1 MDHEN, CDR2 SYDVKM.